This entry describes one T cell receptor (beta chain). The sample comes from a study of blood T cell repertoires in COVID-19. Study-wide context: There were acute and convalescent COVID-19 samples, and they came from the United States, Italy and Spain. T cells, B-cell-depleted T cells, or PBMCs provided the cDNA or gDNA that served as material.

The length of the CDR3 is 13 residues. The germline gives CDR1 MNHNS, CDR2 SASEGT. Trimming took 5 bases from V and 6 from J; bases not matched to a gene: 4. In the source study's methods: Estimation of nucleated cell counts was performed using reference gene primer amplification. TCRdb's table, derived via immunoSEQ multiplex PCR, lists solely in-frame clones and lacks some. From that table come the V and J calls and clone size; the DNA was used to work out D and trimming. The repertoire holds 110,000 or so clones, with around nine tenths as singletons. Material: peripheral blood. The chain employs TRBV6-1 and TRBJ1-1, with 9 bases that match TRBD1. This receptor was identified in a human donor with acute or convalescent COVID-19. The donor label of this sample is uncertain. As DNA, the CDR3 is TGTGCCAGCAGTCCGGACAGGGGCGCTGAAGCTTTCTTT. Residues: CASSPDRGAEAFF.